Listed below are T cell receptor beta chains from one sample, sequenced in a study of graft-versus-host responses after intestinal transplantation. Produced via immunoSEQ multiplex PCR; TCRdb's table is partial and in-frame only. The sample lists around 40,000 clones; approximately 94% were seen once. These receptors lack a known antigen. Here the sequenced sample was unstimulated CD4+ T cells sorted from spleen or lymph node cells, taken before transplant. The receptor source for this set is a human donor who was the organ donor for an intestinal transplant. Both conserved end residues are part of each CDR3. A row's size may be missing; if present it is once, few, many or a size class.

len	abundance	v_gene	j_gene	CDR3aa
13	.	TRBV10-3	TRBJ2-7	CAISETGGGEQYF
16	.	TRBV7-2	TRBJ2-1	CASNLPGTRRGNEQFF
12	few	TRBV19	TRBJ1-1	CASSIRETEAFF
15	.	TRBV7-3	TRBJ1-2	CASRPTRDSNYGYTF
17	once	TRBV9	TRBJ1-5	CASSGSSYQMSNQPQHF
12	.	TRBV7-2	TRBJ2-2	CASSSRTGELFF
16	.	TRBV18	TRBJ2-3	CASSLRQGGSTDTQYF
14	.	TRBV7-2	TRBJ2-5	CASSRGGQQETQYF
14	.	TRBV4-3	TRBJ2-3	CASSQGLEADTQYF
14	.	TRBV19	TRBJ1-1	CASSYRGGGTEAFF
16	.	TRBV11-3	TRBJ2-3	CASSSPGEGGSDTQYF
16	.	TRBV19	TRBJ1-5	CASSYRGTRSNQPQHF
14	.	TRBV9	TRBJ2-2	CASSVEGNTGELFF
15	.	TRBV6-1	TRBJ1-2	CASSPYRESSYGYTF
14	once	TRBV15	TRBJ2-5	CATSRTGGLETQYF
17	.	TRBV10-1	TRBJ2-2	CASSLEGDREDTGELFF
13	.	TRBV7-6	TRBJ2-5	CASSFSGRETQYF
14	.	TRBV7-3	TRBJ1-6	CASSSGQINSPLHF
18	.	TRBV5-4	TRBJ2-3	CASSRDLAGGPLTDTQYF
16	.	TRBV15	TRBJ2-3	CATSREGQLSSDTQYF
16	.	TRBV5-6	TRBJ1-6	CASSLAGQIFNSPLHF
12	.	TRBV11-3	TRBJ2-3	CASSRLDDTQYF
15	once	TRBV5-4	TRBJ2-7	CASSLVGTGRYEQYF
13	.	TRBV6-5	TRBJ1-2	CASSYRREDGYTF
14	.	TRBV19	TRBJ2-5	CASSIGLVRETQYF
14	.	TRBV4-2	TRBJ2-3	CASSQVLGTDTQYF
14	.	TRBV6-1	TRBJ1-6	CASSLHRGNSPLHF
17	.	TRBV7-2	TRBJ1-4	CASSLGRRGSGNEKLFF
14	.	TRBV6-5	TRBJ2-2	CASSPRTAPGELFF
11	.	TRBV2	TRBJ2-3	CASSDRNTQYF
15	.	TRBV19	TRBJ2-5	CASSIDSHTWETQYF
14	.	TRBV5-1	TRBJ1-4	CASRSGTGNEKLFF
15	.	TRBV13	TRBJ2-7	CASSPDRGLIYEQYF
12	once	TRBV6-1	TRBJ1-1	CASSPGERGAFF
16	.	TRBV5-4	TRBJ2-7	CASSFSTGGGSYEQYF
16	.	TRBV23-1	TRBJ2-6	CASSQGRVSGANVLTF
14	.	TRBV6-5	TRBJ1-1	CASSEGGWDPWAFF
13	.	TRBV7-9	TRBJ1-2	CASSLAGNYGYTF
11	.	TRBV25-1	TRBJ1-1	CASRQNTEAFF
13	.	TRBV9	TRBJ1-2	CASSVGVVDGYTF
16	.	TRBV5-4	TRBJ2-5	CASSLGAGVLQETQYF
19	.	TRBV14	TRBJ2-5	CASSQDILAGGKYQETQYF
15	.	TRBV10-3	TRBJ1-3	CAISPVRNSGNTIYF
13	.	TRBV29-1	TRBJ2-5	CSATGFYQETQYF
16	.	TRBV11-3	TRBJ2-5	CASSLLGEQGQETQYF
15	once	TRBV28	TRBJ2-5	CASSLAGGVRETQYF
13	.	TRBV27	TRBJ1-2	CASSLFPDTGYTF
12	.	TRBV4-1	TRBJ2-5	CASSQVLGTQYF
15	few	TRBV19	TRBJ2-2	CASSLDRANTGELFF
15	.	TRBV11-3	TRBJ2-1	CASSLRTSGENEQFF
17	.	TRBV5-4	TRBJ2-6	CASSLGPSGSGANVLTF
14	.	TRBV6-1	TRBJ2-2	CASRFSGATGELFF
17	.	TRBV4-2	TRBJ2-7	CASSQNQGRRLSYEQYF
15	.	TRBV4-3	TRBJ2-7	CASSQRDRNSYEQYF
11	.	TRBV5-1	TRBJ1-1	CASSSNTEAFF
14	.	TRBV5-1	TRBJ2-5	CASSLGGAQETQYF
13	.	TRBV6-5	TRBJ2-7	CASSWGSLAQQYF